This T cell receptor (beta chain) was found in a study of OX40 agonist ivuxolimab in advanced cancers. Study details: Patients were treated with intravenous ivuxolimab, dosed at 0.01 to 10 mg/kg and infused every 2 weeks. Hepatocellular carcinoma, melanoma, renal cell or head and neck cancer was diagnosed in the dose-escalation patients.

The sample holds one count of this clone. Its antigen is not known. The sample carries other DNA sequences with the same CDR3. Produced via immunoSEQ multiplex PCR; TCRdb's table is partial and in-frame only. The table includes more than 45,000 clones, approximately 85% detected once. The V segment lost 6 bases and the J segment 5 bases; nucleotides outside the gene matches: 11. This CDR3 is built from 15 residues. Germline values: CDR1 SGHNT, CDR2 YYREEE (reference sequence). Notes on the study in general: At 0.1 to 3.0 mg/kg, CD4+ and CD8+ blood T cells expanded clonally by week 6. Relatively little clonal expansion, among the lowest observed, appeared in partial responders at 0.1-3.0 mg/kg.

The chain employs TRBV5-4 and TRBJ2-3; 8 bases map to TRBD2. Source: CD4+ or CD8+ T cells sorted from blood, taken in a trial of the OX40 agonist ivuxolimab. This clonotype originated in an adult with an advanced solid tumor such as melanoma, head and neck, liver or kidney cancer. CDR3 in DNA: TGTGCCAGCAACAAAGCGGGAGATCTGAGAGATACGCAGTATTTT. It codes for CASNKAGDLRDTQYF.